These 16 T cell receptor beta chains were sequenced from one sample in a study of CD8+CD57+ T cells in acquired aplastic anemia. The TCR beta profiling, which covered VDJ combination and CDR3 sequence, was carried out using genomic DNA as the template. Using its own MiXCR run on the reads, TCRdb lists one record per CDR3 protein. Of under 250,000 distinct CDR3 sequences listed, almost 35% are singletons. Source material: sorted CD4+, CD8+, or CD8+CD57+ T cells (not recorded which) from PBMCs. The source of these receptors is a human donor in good health, serving as a control.

Of note for this clonotype: A much larger clone is a single base away; this may be a read error. This sequence joins TRBV9 and TRBJ2-5, with 9 positions matching TRBD2. CDR1 is SGDLS and CDR2 is YYNGEE in the germline V gene. The CDR3 consists of 15 residues. CDR3 in amino acids: CAGSPGLARQETQYF. The CDR3 DNA reads TGTGCCGGCAGCCCCGGACTAGCGCGACAAGAGACCCAGTACTTC.

This clonotype was found many times. The genes are TRBV10-3 and TRBJ1-1; D gene unclear. The CDR3 length is 13 residues. The V and J ends lost 2 bases and 3 bases respectively, with 7 bases between them. The germline gives CDR1 ENHRY, CDR2 SYGVKD. The CDR3 nucleotides are TGTGCCATCAGTGAGAATGCTGACACTGAAGCTTTCTTT. This sequence encodes CAISENADTEAFF.

V is TRBV24-1 and J is TRBJ2-2; D possibly corresponds to TRBD1 (6 bases). Germline CDR1 reads KGHDR; CDR2 reads SFDVKD. Trimming took 1 base from V and 2 from J, leaving 10 bases between them. This CDR3 has 16 residues. The CDR3 sequence: CATSDFRQANTGELFF. Written as DNA, the CDR3 is TGTGCCACCAGTGATTTCAGACAGGCAAACACCGGGGAGCTGTTTTTT.

This clonotype came up many times. This chain joins TRBV3-1 and TRBJ1-2, with D uncertain. CDR3 length: 13 residues. Germline CDR1 LGHDT, CDR2 YNNKEL (reference sequence). V dropped 1 base and J dropped 4 bases, with 7 bases sitting between them. The CDR3 DNA is TGTGCCAGCAGCCAAGGTCCAGTCTATGGCTACACCTTC. Its translation is CASSQGPVYGYTF.

The chain recombines TRBV5-1 with TRBJ2-7, with D perhaps matching TRBD2 (7 bases). There are 17 residues in the CDR3. Trimming pared 3 bases from V and 7 bases from J, leaving 26 bases between. CDR1 SGHRS and CDR2 YFSETQ come from the germline V gene. This chain's CDR3 is CASSSAGARHGHVEQYF. The CDR3 coding sequence is TGCGCCAGCAGCTCGGCGGGGGCGAGACATGGCCACGTAGAGCAGTACTTC.

The V and J genes are TRBV24-1 and TRBJ2-1; 14 nucleotides match TRBD2. The J segment lost 7 bases and the V segment lost 4 bases, leaving 11 bases of the junction unmatched. The CDR3 covers 18 residues. Germline loops: CDR1 KGHDR, CDR2 SFDVKD. The CDR3 loop reads CATSDPAGTSGSVNEQFF. The CDR3 DNA is TGTGCCACCAGTGACCCGGCGGGGACTAGCGGGAGCGTTAATGAGCAGTTCTTC.

The V gene is TRBV10-2, the J gene TRBJ2-3; D is possibly TRBD2 (6 bases). The CDR3 sequence is 17 residues long. Germline loops: CDR1 WSHSY, CDR2 SAAADI. The V end lost 2 bases, the J end lost 0 bases, and 15 bases lay between the germline ends. This CDR3 is CASSEGRGGESTDTQYF. The CDR3 region has the DNA TGCGCCAGCAGTGAGGGGCGAGGCGGGGAGAGCACAGATACGCAGTATTTT.

The rearrangement uses TRBV12-3 or TRBV12-4 and TRBJ2-4; TRBD1 is a possible D gene (6 bases). V lost 6 bases and J 0 bases, leaving 18 bases between the germline ends. The CDR3 sequence is 17 residues long. The CDR3: CASSADRNQLAKNIQYF. CDR3 DNA: TGTGCCAGCAGCGCTGACAGGAATCAACTAGCCAAAAACATTCAGTACTTC.

This clonotype was observed at least ten times. The chain joins TRBV6-1 to TRBJ1-6; no clear D gene. Germline CDR1 is MNHNS and CDR2 is SASEGT. Trimming took 4 bases from V and 0 from J, leaving 4 bases between them. This CDR3 contains 14 residues. This CDR3 is CASSVSSYNSPLHF. Here the CDR3 DNA reads TGTGCCAGCAGTGTTAGCTCCTATAATTCACCCCTCCACTTT.

V gene TRBV20-1 combines with J gene TRBJ1-2; maybe TRBD1 (5 bases). This CDR3 has 13 amino acids. Germline V gene lookup returns CDR1 DFQATT and CDR2 SNEGSKA (reference sequence). The germline V and J ends were trimmed by 8 bases and 4 bases, with 17 bases remaining between them. This CDR3 reads CSLPGPGGYGYTF. The CDR3 DNA follows: TGCAGTTTGCCGGGTCCTGGGGGCTATGGCTACACCTTC.

The chain employs TRBV28 and TRBJ2-7; D is ambiguous. Trimming took off 8 bases at V and 3 bases at J, with 20 bases between the two ends. There are 15 residues in the CDR3. Germline lookup yields CDR1 MDHEN and CDR2 SYDVKM. The CDR3 DNA sequence: TGTGCCAGCGCCCGAAAGGGCACCGAGTACTACGAGCAGTACTTC. As protein: CASARKGTEYYEQYF.

At least ten counts were recorded for this clonotype. The chain joins TRBV20-1 to TRBJ2-7; TRBD2 agrees at 8 bases. This CDR3 region has 15 residues. Germline trimming cut 6 bases from V and 4 bases from J; bases unmatched to any gene: 14. Germline CDR1 is DFQATT and CDR2 is SNEGSKA (reference sequence). CDR3 bases: TGCAGTGCCACCCCATATACCGGGACTAGTTACGAGCAGTACTTC. Its translation: CSATPYTGTSYEQYF.

The chain employs TRBV19 and TRBJ1-4; D call uncertain. Germline CDR1 and CDR2: LNHDA and SQIVND (reference sequence). Trimming left V 2 bases short and J 7 bases short, with 5 bases between. The length of the CDR3 is 12 residues. CDR3: CASSIIGEKLFF. CDR3 bases: TGTGCCAGTAGTATAATTGGTGAAAAACTGTTTTTT.

This clonotype was seen ten or more times. This rearrangement joins TRBV2 to TRBJ1-3, with a weak D call TRBD1 (5 bases). There are 15 residues in the CDR3. Between the trimmed V and J ends, which lost 5 bases and 0 bases, there was a span of 11 bases. Looked up from germline, CDR1 is SNHLY and CDR2 is FYNNEI. The CDR3 DNA is TGTGCCAGCAGTCAACTTGGGACCTCTGGAAACACCATATATTTT. It translates to CASSQLGTSGNTIYF.

The chain joins TRBV12-3 or TRBV12-4 to TRBJ1-1; D is perhaps TRBD1 (6 bases). Trimming removed 0 bases from V and 5 bases from J, with 13 bases in between. The CDR3 covers 15 residues. Here the CDR3 reads CASSLAGGRGTEAFF. The CDR3 region has the DNA TGTGCCAGCAGTTTAGCGGGGGGCAGGGGTACTGAAGCTTTCTTT.

This clonotype has just one count. The chain uses TRBV15 and TRBJ1-4, with 8 bases identical to TRBD1. Germline V gene data show CDR1 as LNHNV and CDR2 as YYDKDF (reference sequence). The V and J ends lost 1 base and 7 bases, in that order; junction bases with no gene match: 5. This CDR3 contains 15 residues. The CDR3 region has the DNA TGTGCCACCAGCAGAGCGGACAGGGCTAGTGAAAAACTGTTTTTT. Amino acid sequence: CATSRADRASEKLFF.